Reported below is one TCR delta chain. It lacks a known antigen. No base quality information exists; no much larger clone differs at one position. The identical CDR3 is also encoded by other nucleotide sequences in the sample. This entry belongs to a study of gamma-delta T cells after stem cell transplantation (dated by TCRdb to the mid-2010s). The library was built by means of RT-PCR. These reads were obtained on an Illumina MiSeq. Clonotypes were called again by TCRdb from the public reads via CATT, and duplicate nucleotide sequences were then merged into one entry. Within this sample are 1,500 to 2,000 delta-chain clones, with 35% to 50% of them counted one time only. The ten top clones hold under 60% of the sample. Including the terminal cysteine and phenylalanine, the CDR3 comprises 17 residues. Of the read, only the CDR3 DNA is kept; its 51 bases are in frame from base 1. Deletion took 8 bases off V and 2 bases off J, with a span of 18 bases between the germline ends. Taken from the germline V gene, the CDR1 and CDR2 loops are GEAIGNYY and EKD.

Sequenced input: gamma-delta T cells. This clonotype was sampled from a human donor. It is not recorded whose cells these are; they may come from a transplant donor. This receptor chain uses TRDV2 and TRDJ3, with no reliable assignment of the D segment. Here is the DNA: TGTGCCTACACCTGGTGGCTGAGCCCCTGGGACACCCGACAGATGTTTTTC. It codes for CAYTWWLSPWDTRQMFF.